What follows are 27 T cell receptor beta chains derived from one specimen sequenced in a study of blood T cell repertoires in COVID-19. Repertoires were generated with immunoSEQ multiplex PCR, while TCRdb's copy carries only in-frame clones and drops some. The sample lists about 89,000 clones, about 83% occurring once. The sequenced sample was peripheral blood. The receptor source for this set is a man in his 70s with COVID-19, enrolled during active disease.

This chain joins TRBV7-8 and TRBJ2-7, with 11 bases aligning to TRBD2. V trimming: 5 bases; J trimming: 6 bases; junction bases outside the gene matches: 36. The CDR3 consists of 24 residues. Germline-derived CDR1 and CDR2 are SGHVS and FQNEAQ. The CDR3 region is CASSRTAGLAGGPPTIEALREQYF. CDR3 nucleotides: TGTGCCAGCAGCCGAACCGCGGGCCTAGCGGGGGGCCCTCCCACTATCGAAGCCCTACGCGAGCAGTACTTC.

The genes are TRBV19 and TRBJ1-5; 8 positions agree with TRBD1. In germline, CDR1 is LNHDA, CDR2 SQIVND (reference sequence). The CDR3 spans 16 residues. V trimming: 5 bases; J trimming: 9 bases; junction bases outside the gene matches: 15. CDR3 in amino acids: CASSLLSGQDLLPQHF. The DNA of the CDR3 is TGTGCCAGTAGTCTCCTATCGGGACAGGACCTTCTGCCCCAGCATTTT.

This clone was detected only once. The V and J genes are TRBV15 and TRBJ2-7; TRBD1 agrees at 8 bases. Germline CDR1 reads LNHNV; CDR2 reads YYDKDF (reference sequence). V gave up 3 bases and J gave up 3 bases; unmatched junction bases: 7. The CDR3 extends over 15 amino acids. The CDR3 is CATSSYDRGFYEQYF. The DNA of the CDR3 is TGTGCCACCAGCAGTTACGACAGGGGCTTCTACGAGCAGTACTTC.

This chain joins TRBV4-2 and TRBJ1-3; 7 nucleotides match TRBD1. The J segment lost 2 bases and the V segment lost 3 bases, leaving 4 bases of the junction unmatched. The CDR3 extends over 15 amino acids. CDR1 and CDR2 from the germline V gene are LGHNA and YNFKEQ. As DNA, the CDR3 is TGTGCCAGCAGCCAGCACACAGGGGCTGGAAACACCATATATTTT. Its translation: CASSQHTGAGNTIYF.

The chain employs TRBV3-1 (or the pseudogene TRBV3-2) and TRBJ2-5; D is uncertain. From germline, CDR1 is LGHDT and CDR2 YNNKEL (reference sequence). The ends were cut back, 0 bases at V and 13 bases at J, with 9 bases in the middle. The CDR3 is made up of 11 amino acids. The CDR3, as DNA: TGTGCCAGCAGCCAAGACGGTAATCCGTACTTC. As protein: CASSQDGNPYF.

The rearrangement uses TRBV4-2 and TRBJ2-2; 8 bases agree with TRBD2. The CDR3 totals 16 residues. After removal of 4 bases from V and 2 bases from J, the junction contained 6 bases not matched to a gene. Germline V gene sequence: CDR1 LGHNA, CDR2 YNFKEQ. The chain's CDR3 is CASSLRAGANTGELFF. The CDR3 DNA reads TGTGCCAGCAGCCTCAGAGCGGGGGCCAACACCGGGGAGCTGTTTTTT.

The chain combines TRBV5-1 with TRBJ2-7; weak D call: TRBD1 (6 bases). Looked up from germline, CDR1 is SGHRS and CDR2 is YFSETQ. The CDR3 is 14 residues long. Trimming pared 7 bases from V and 0 bases from J, leaving 14 bases between. The CDR3 loop is CASRWDTDSYEQYF. CDR3 DNA: TGCGCCAGCCGGTGGGACACCGACTCCTACGAGCAGTACTTC.

This sequence joins TRBV27 and TRBJ2-7; D perhaps matches TRBD1 (5 bases). V lost 5 bases, J lost 6 bases, and 11 bases lay in between. The CDR3 has 12 residues. Looked up from germline, CDR1 is MNHEY and CDR2 is SMNVEV (reference sequence). CDR3: CASSDRGREQYF. The CDR3 coding sequence is TGTGCCAGCAGTGATAGGGGTCGCGAGCAGTACTTC.

This clone was observed a handful of times. The V and J genes are TRBV9 and TRBJ2-2; 11 positions agree with TRBD2. V dropped 4 bases and J dropped 7; count of bases not matched to a gene: 15. The germline CDR1 and CDR2 sequences are SGDLS and YYNGEE. CDR3 size: 18 residues. This CDR3 is CASSPSVAGGRGVGELFF. DNA of the CDR3: TGTGCCAGCAGCCCATCGGTAGCGGGGGGGCGAGGAGTCGGGGAGCTGTTTTTT.

The J gene is TRBJ1-6, the V gene TRBV25-1, with 9 nucleotides matching TRBD1. V was clipped by 4 bases and J by 4 bases; unmatched bases: 5. The germline V gene encodes CDR1 MGHDK and CDR2 SYGVNS. This CDR3 is built from 16 residues. CDR3 coding DNA: TGTGCCAGCAGTGGTCGGACAGGGGTATATAATTCACCCCTCCACTTT. As protein: CASSGRTGVYNSPLHF.

The DNA for the CDR3 is TGCGCCAGCAGCCAAGAAACAGGACCCCGGTCACCCGGGGAGCTGTTTTTT. It yields the protein CASSQETGPRSPGELFF. This chain links TRBV4-3 with TRBJ2-2, with a possible D match to TRBD1 (5 bases). V was pared by 0 bases and J by 6 bases, with 17 bases between. The CDR3 has 17 amino acids. Germline assignment: CDR1 LGHNA and CDR2 YSLEER.

This clone occurred once. The CDR3 reads CASSITGIRGEKLFF. CDR3 DNA: TGTGCCAGCAGTATAACAGGGATCAGAGGGGAAAAACTGTTTTTT. The rearrangement links TRBV6-5 to TRBJ1-4; D perhaps matches TRBD1 (6 bases). CDR3 length equals 15 residues. V lost 5 bases, J lost 8 bases, and 18 bases lay in between. Germline CDR1 MNHEY, CDR2 SVGAGI.

This chain joins TRBV28 and TRBJ2-1; 7 nucleotides align to TRBD2. V trimming: 6 bases; J trimming: 9 bases; junction bases outside the gene matches: 5. There are 12 residues in the CDR3. The V gene's germline CDR1 is MDHEN and CDR2 SYDVKM. The CDR3 nucleotides are TGTGCCAGCAGCTTAGGCGGGGGTGAGCAGTTCTTC. Translation gives CASSLGGGEQFF.

The chain couples TRBV7-9 to TRBJ2-7, with D possibly matching TRBD1 (5 bases). V dropped 5 bases and J dropped 3 bases, with 11 bases sitting between them. The germline V gene encodes CDR1 SEHNR and CDR2 FQNEAQ (reference sequence). The CDR3 runs 13 residues. CDR3 sequence reads: CASSQQENYEQYF. The CDR3 DNA follows: TGTGCCAGCAGCCAACAGGAGAACTACGAGCAGTACTTC. The full variable domain, with the rest looked up from reference TRBV7-9 and TRBJ2-7, is DTGVSQNPRHKITKRGQNVTFRCDPISEHNRLYWYRQTLGQGPEFLTYFQNEAQLEKSRLLSDRFSAERPKGSFSTLEIQRTEQGDSAMYLCASSQQENYEQYFGPGTRLTVT.

This chain links TRBV5-5 with TRBJ2-7, with a tentative D call TRBD2 (5 bases). This CDR3 spans 15 amino acids. The germline CDR1 and CDR2 sequences are SGHKS and YYEKEE (reference sequence). The V and J ends lost 4 bases and 0 bases respectively, with 14 bases between them. The CDR3 region is CASSPRTLSSYEQYF. CDR3 DNA sequence: TGTGCCAGCAGCCCTCGGACTTTGAGCTCCTACGAGCAGTACTTC.

This chain uses TRBV19 with TRBJ1-5, with D perhaps TRBD1 (6 bases). Germline values: CDR1 LNHDA, CDR2 SQIVND (reference sequence). The ends were cut back, 0 bases at V and 6 bases at J, with 15 bases in the middle. The CDR3 loop spans 16 amino acids. CDR3: CASSIERGGTAQPQHF. In DNA form, the CDR3 reads TGTGCCAGTAGTATAGAGAGGGGGGGCACCGCTCAGCCCCAGCATTTT.

V usage is TRBV25-1 and J usage is TRBJ2-1; 7 nucleotides align to TRBD1. V lost 3 bases, J lost 0 bases, and 2 bases stayed unmatched. Germline CDR1 and CDR2: MGHDK and SYGVNS. This CDR3 has 15 residues. CDR3 region: CASSEGQNSYNEQFF. The CDR3 bases are TGTGCCAGCAGTGAGGGACAGAACTCCTACAATGAGCAGTTCTTC.

The chain has TRBV27 and TRBJ1-6; D unresolved. With 3 bases removed from V and 6 bases from J, the gap between germline ends came to 9 bases. The germline CDR1 and CDR2 sequences are MNHEY and SMNVEV (reference sequence). This CDR3 is 14 amino acids long. In DNA form, the CDR3 reads TGTGCCAGCAGTTTGGCTTACAGTAATTCACCCCTCCACTTT. It encodes CASSLAYSNSPLHF.

This chain links TRBV5-5 with TRBJ1-1; possible D gene TRBD1, 5 bases. The CDR3 extends over 13 amino acids. V dropped 2 bases and J dropped 4 bases, with 9 bases sitting between them. Germline V CDR1 and CDR2: SGHKS, YYEKEE (reference sequence). CDR3 in amino acids: CASSFQGSTEAFF. DNA for the CDR3: TGTGCCAGCAGCTTCCAGGGCAGCACTGAAGCTTTCTTT.

V and J are TRBV6-5 and TRBJ1-1; possible D gene TRBD1, 5 bases. The V end lost 6 bases, the J end lost 6 bases, and 20 bases lay between the germline ends. In germline, CDR1 is MNHEY, CDR2 SVGAGI. The CDR3 has 15 amino acids. CDR3 protein: CASSPTRVMQAEAFF. In nucleotides, the CDR3 is TGTGCCAGCAGCCCCACCAGGGTTATGCAGGCTGAAGCTTTCTTT.

The V gene is TRBV7-2, the J gene TRBJ1-2; D is ambiguous. Germline loops: CDR1 SGHTA, CDR2 FQGNSA. The CDR3 consists of 14 residues. Trimming stripped 5 bases from V and 4 bases from J, with 14 bases between. The CDR3 protein is CASSVNWEPYGYTF. DNA of the CDR3: TGTGCCAGCAGCGTCAATTGGGAGCCCTATGGCTACACCTTC.

The J gene is TRBJ1-6, the V gene TRBV3-1 (or the pseudogene TRBV3-2); D is unresolved. CDR3 length equals 16 residues. The germline CDR1 and CDR2 sequences are LGHDT and YNNKEL (reference sequence). V was clipped by 0 bases and J by 12 bases, with 18 bases between them. The CDR3 is CASSQDRESPGVPLHF. CDR3 DNA: TGTGCCAGCAGCCAAGATCGGGAGAGCCCTGGAGTACCCCTCCACTTT.

The CDR3 spells CASNPTGGTEAFF. The CDR3 bases are TGTGCCAGCAACCCGACAGGGGGGACTGAAGCTTTCTTT. The chain joins TRBV6-5 to TRBJ1-1; TRBD1 agrees at 9 bases. V shed 7 bases, J shed 5 bases, and the junction held 5 bases outside the gene matches. Germline CDR1 is MNHEY and CDR2 is SVGAGI. CDR3 size: 13 residues.

This CDR3 is CATRGSGLNTGELFF. In DNA form, the CDR3 reads TGTGCCACCCGAGGGTCAGGTCTTAACACCGGGGAGCTGTTTTTT. This chain links TRBV24-1 with TRBJ2-2; maybe TRBD2 (5 bases). Trimming took 9 bases from V and 2 from J, leaving 15 bases between them. This CDR3 is 15 amino acids long. Looked up from germline, CDR1 is KGHDR and CDR2 is SFDVKD.

The chain's CDR3 is CASSPQGAANEKLFF. CDR3 bases: TGCGCCAGCAGCCCACAGGGGGCGGCTAATGAAAAACTGTTTTTT. The rearrangement joins TRBV4-1 to TRBJ1-4, with 9 bases identical to TRBD1. From germline, CDR1 is MGHRA and CDR2 YSYEKL. With V trimmed by 4 bases and J by 3 bases, 3 bases remained unmatched. The CDR3 totals 15 residues.

This chain joins TRBV6-2 or TRBV6-3 and TRBJ2-3; 8 nucleotides line up with TRBD1. The CDR3 is 14 amino acids. The ends lost 7 bases at V and 3 bases at J; junction bases unmatched: 6. Germline values: CDR1 MNHEY, CDR2 SVGEGT. The CDR3 DNA reads as TGTGCCAGCACCCCCGGACAGGGAACAGATACGCAGTATTTT. Amino acid sequence: CASTPGQGTDTQYF.

For the CDR3, the DNA is TGTGCCAGCAGCTTAGACAGGGGGTCGGGGGAGACCCAGTACTTC. This encodes CASSLDRGSGETQYF. The chain joins TRBV7-2 to TRBJ2-5; 8 bases agree with TRBD1. The V gene end was trimmed by 1 base and the J gene end by 5 bases; junction bases not matched to a gene: 6. The CDR3 contains 15 residues. Germline V gene sequence: CDR1 SGHTA, CDR2 FQGNSA.